These 21 T cell receptor beta chains share one sample of origin, sequenced in a study of T cells in Graves' hyperthyroidism and ophthalmopathy. Researchers took RNA transcripts and amplified the TCR beta CDR3 regions from them. The HTBI primer set drove a first-round RT-PCR of the TCR CDR3. TCRdb itself ran the multiplex PCR reads through MiXCR, one entry per CDR3 protein. The sample lists some 270,000 distinct CDR3 sequences; roughly 13% were seen once. Sequencing was performed on blood. These receptor sequences come from a woman younger than 45 with Graves' hyperthyroidism that later progressed to Graves' ophthalmopathy.

This clonotype came up many times. This chain links TRBV7-2 with TRBJ2-7; D ambiguous. CDR1 is SGHTA, CDR2 FQGNSA, per germline. Trimming removed 5 bases at V and 2 bases at J, with 13 bases between. The CDR3 covers 14 residues. The CDR3 protein is CASSPRTFTYEQYF. For the CDR3, the DNA is TGTGCCAGCAGCCCGAGGACGTTCACCTACGAGCAGTACTTC.

The DNA for the CDR3 is TGTGCCAGTAGTGGGTTGAGGGAGGGGGTTTACAATGAGCAGTTCTTC. Encoded protein: CASSGLREGVYNEQFF. V usage is TRBV19 and J usage is TRBJ2-1; D may be TRBD2 (7 bases). CDR1 is LNHDA and CDR2 is SQIVND in the germline V gene (reference sequence). V lost 5 bases and J lost 4, with 18 bases in between. The CDR3 contains 16 residues.

This clonotype was picked up many times. The chain couples TRBV30 to TRBJ2-3, with TRBD2 matching 9 bases. Unmatched junction bases numbered 6, after V lost 1 base and J lost 4 bases. Germline lookup yields CDR1 GTSNPN and CDR2 SVGIG (reference sequence). This CDR3 has 15 residues. The CDR3 nucleotides are TGTGCCTGGAGTGCCCTAGCGGGGAATGCAGATACGCAGTATTTT. Translating it yields CAWSALAGNADTQYF.

The chain combines TRBV4-3 with TRBJ1-1; perhaps TRBD1 as D (5 bases). V lost 4 bases and J 1 base, leaving 13 bases between the germline ends. CDR3 size: 15 residues. CDR1 is LGHNA and CDR2 is YSLEER in the germline V gene. CDR3 bases: TGCGCCAGCAGCCTACAGGCCTTCGAGAACACTGAAGCTTTCTTT. It is translated as CASSLQAFENTEAFF.

This clonotype was seen ten or more times. The chain's CDR3 is CASSLTSDSDTQYF. Here the CDR3 DNA reads TGTGCCAGCAGCTTAACAAGCGATTCAGATACGCAGTATTTT. The chain couples TRBV7-3 to TRBJ2-3; D gene unclear. The germline V gene has CDR1 SGHTA and CDR2 FQGTGA. CDR3 length: 14 residues. Deletions cut 0 bases from V and 4 bases from J, with 8 bases between. Looking up the rest from reference TRBV7-3 and TRBJ2-3 gives the full variable domain: GAGVSQTPSNKVTEKGKYVELRCDPISGHTALYWYRQSLGQGPEFLIYFQGTGAADDSGLPNDRFFAVRPEGSVSTLKIQRTERGDSAVYLCASSLTSDSDTQYFGPGTRLTVL.

At least ten counts were recorded for this clonotype. The rearrangement joins TRBV2 to TRBJ2-3, with 7 bases identical to TRBD2. V lost 2 bases and J lost 1; bases outside the gene matches: 3. CDR1 is SNHLY and CDR2 is FYNNEI in the germline V gene. The length of the CDR3 is 15 residues. The CDR3 region is CASSELAAGTDTQYF. CDR3 bases: TGTGCCAGCAGTGAACTAGCGGCCGGCACAGATACGCAGTATTTT.

This clonotype was recorded many times. The V and J genes are TRBV30 and TRBJ2-1, with 10 bases lining up with TRBD2. Germline V lookup: CDR1 GTSNPN, CDR2 SVGIG (reference sequence). This CDR3 has 13 residues. The junction had 7 bases not matched to a gene; V was cut back by 8 bases and J by 6 bases. Written as DNA, the CDR3 is TGTGCCGGTCTAGCGGGAGTCTCCAATGAGCAGTTCTTC. As protein: CAGLAGVSNEQFF.

This clonotype was observed many times. J is TRBJ2-7 and V is TRBV7-9, with 10 bases lining up with TRBD1. Germline V gene data show CDR1 as SEHNR and CDR2 as FQNEAQ (reference sequence). The CDR3 loop spans 18 amino acids. V shed 5 bases and J 5 bases; nucleotides not matched to a gene: 18. CDR3: CASSPGTGVFSLMDEQYF. The CDR3 DNA reads TGTGCCAGCAGCCCCGGGACAGGGGTATTCTCCTTGATGGACGAGCAGTACTTC.

This clonotype was observed at least ten times. V usage is TRBV28 and J usage is TRBJ2-7; 7 positions agree with TRBD2. Germline CDR1 MDHEN, CDR2 SYDVKM. This CDR3 is built from 15 residues. Trimming removed 10 bases from V and 4 bases from J; junction bases left unmatched: 16. The CDR3 here is CAKQPRTRVEYEQYF. The CDR3 nucleotides are TGTGCCAAACAGCCCAGGACTAGGGTTGAATACGAGCAGTACTTC.

Ten or more counts support this clonotype. The chain carries TRBV29-1 and TRBJ1-1, with D perhaps TRBD1 (5 bases). The CDR3 totals 12 residues. The germline V and J ends were trimmed by 6 bases and 3 bases, with 11 bases remaining between them. Germline CDR1 reads SQVTM; CDR2 reads ANQGSEA. In DNA, the CDR3 is TGCAGCGTCGGGGGACGGTACACTGAAGCTTTCTTT. The encoded protein is CSVGGRYTEAFF.

This clonotype was detected ten times or more. The chain couples TRBV20-1 to TRBJ2-5; weak D call: TRBD2 (5 bases). Germline V lookup: CDR1 DFQATT, CDR2 SNEGSKA (reference sequence). The CDR3 spans 14 residues. V shed 3 bases and J shed 4 bases, with 15 bases lying between them. The CDR3 DNA sequence: TGCAGTGCTAGGGAGCGGAGAGTAGGAGAGACCCAGTACTTC. The encoded protein is CSARERRVGETQYF.

This clonotype was observed many times. The rearrangement links TRBV4-3 to TRBJ2-7; 11 positions match TRBD2. The germline V gene encodes CDR1 LGHNA and CDR2 YSLEER. With 0 bases clipped from V and 0 bases from J, the junction kept 7 bases outside the gene matches. This CDR3 is built from 18 residues. The CDR3 coding sequence is TGCGCCAGCAGCCAAGACGGGACTAGCGGATACCCCTCCTACGAGCAGTACTTC. Translating it yields CASSQDGTSGYPSYEQYF.

This clonotype was observed at least ten times. The V gene is TRBV28, the J gene TRBJ1-2, with D hard to call. This CDR3 has 14 amino acids. Between the trimmed V and J ends, which lost 1 base and 0 bases, there was a span of 6 bases. From germline, CDR1 is MDHEN and CDR2 SYDVKM. The CDR3 is CASSLSGPNYGYTF. As DNA, the CDR3 is TGTGCCAGCAGTTTATCTGGCCCTAACTATGGCTACACCTTC.

The V gene is TRBV6-9, the J gene TRBJ2-7; D possibly uses TRBD1 or TRBD2 (5 bases each). Trimming shortened V by 4 bases and J by 5 bases, and 12 bases separated the two germline ends. The CDR3 loop spans 13 amino acids. Germline assignment: CDR1 MNHGY and CDR2 SVAAGI. The CDR3 is CASSLWGIDEQYF. The CDR3 DNA is TGTGCCAGCAGTTTGTGGGGGATCGACGAGCAGTACTTC.

J is TRBJ2-1 and V is TRBV9, with a possible D match to TRBD1 (6 bases). The CDR3 is 15 amino acids. CDR1 and CDR2 (germline): SGDLS, YYNGEE. Deletions cut 0 bases from V and 5 bases from J, with 12 bases between. The CDR3 DNA reads TGTGCCAGCAGCGTAGAAGGGGGAAGGGACAATGAGCAGTTCTTC. This encodes CASSVEGGRDNEQFF.

In its sample, this clonotype was seen a few times. This CDR3 is CASRASGTGELFF. The CDR3 DNA reads TGTGCCAGCAGAGCCAGCGGGACCGGGGAGCTGTTTTTT. The chain is built from TRBV27 and TRBJ2-2; perhaps TRBD2 as D (6 bases). The CDR3 spans 13 residues. The V gene lost 6 bases and the J gene lost 5 bases, with 10 bases spanning the gap. CDR1 and CDR2 from the germline V gene are MNHEY and SMNVEV (reference sequence).

This clonotype was counted ten times or more. This chain connects TRBV14 to TRBJ1-4; D gene unclear. From germline, CDR1 is SGHDN and CDR2 FVKESK. The CDR3 extends over 14 amino acids. V was pared by 1 base and J by 8 bases, with 11 bases between. The CDR3, as DNA: TGTGCCAGCAGCCAAGGGCCAGTTTGGGAAAAACTGTTTTTT. Translated, it gives CASSQGPVWEKLFF.

The chain combines TRBV20-1 with TRBJ1-6, with a possible D match to TRBD1 (5 bases). The CDR3 loop spans 15 amino acids. The germline gives CDR1 DFQATT, CDR2 SNEGSKA (reference sequence). V was trimmed by 3 bases and J by 7 bases, leaving 16 bases between them. The DNA for the CDR3 is TGCAGTGCTAGGGAAGCAGGGTTCGGCAATTCACCCCTCCACTTT. Translation gives CSAREAGFGNSPLHF.

The table lists this clonotype with many counts. V is TRBV7-3 and J is TRBJ2-1; 15 nucleotides line up with TRBD2. J was trimmed by 6 bases and V by 6 bases; bases with no gene match: 12. CDR3 size: 18 residues. Germline CDR1 SGHTA, CDR2 FQGTGA. The CDR3 region has the DNA TGTGCCAGCAGTCCGGGACTAGCGGGAGGTTTAGATCCCAATGAGCAGTTCTTC. It is translated as CASSPGLAGGLDPNEQFF.

J is TRBJ1-5 and V is TRBV5-1; 7 nucleotides agree with TRBD1. With V trimmed by 7 bases and J by 7 bases, 11 bases remained unmatched. The V gene's germline CDR1 is SGHRS and CDR2 YFSETQ. The CDR3 is made up of 14 amino acids. The CDR3 sequence is CASQGEAGGQPQHF. CDR3 sequence (DNA): TGCGCCAGCCAGGGGGAGGCAGGGGGGCAGCCCCAGCATTTT.

At least ten counts were recorded for this clonotype. This chain joins TRBV6-1 and TRBJ2-1, with unresolved D. The CDR3 is 13 residues long. Per germline, CDR1 MNHNS and CDR2 SASEGT. V shed 5 bases and J shed 5 bases, with 10 bases lying between them. CDR3 nucleotide sequence: TGTGCCAGCAGTTCGGACCACCACAATGAGCAGTTCTTC. This codes for CASSSDHHNEQFF.